Presented here are 30 T cell receptor beta chains from one specimen sequenced in a study of CD8 T cells in ankylosing spondylitis (dated 2017 in TCRdb). The library relied on 5' RACE. The sequencer was an Illumina HiSeq 2500. TCRdb trimmed public reads at Q25 via fastp, called clones via MiXCR and kept in-frame beta chains. CDR3 protein duplicates are merged, each entry listing the most common genes and DNA. The sample data list around 210,000 distinct CDR3 sequences, and roughly 8.2% of these were observed just once. More than 4% of the sample lies in the top ten. The sample consisted of blood, either unsorted or a sorted T cell fraction (not recorded which). All receptors come from a female donor with ankylosing spondylitis or in good health (not recorded which).

This rearrangement joins TRBV20-1 to TRBJ2-7; D is possibly TRBD2 (6 bases). The germline gives CDR1 DFQATT, CDR2 SNEGSKA (reference sequence). V gave up 5 bases and J gave up 2 bases, with 16 bases separating them. The CDR3 length is 14 residues. The CDR3 bases are TGCAGTGCTGAGGGGCCGACTAGGACCTACGAGCAGTACTTC. Its translation is CSAEGPTRTYEQYF.

This clonotype was detected ten times or more. This sequence joins TRBV6-1 and TRBJ2-2; TRBD2 matches at 7 bases. The CDR3 sequence is 17 residues long. Germline assignment: CDR1 MNHNS and CDR2 SASEGT. V dropped 7 bases and J dropped 0; count of bases not matched to a gene: 11. CDR3 coding DNA: TGTGCCAGCAAGCCTCTTGGGGGGGATACGAACACCGGGGAGCTGTTTTTT. Its translation: CASKPLGGDTNTGELFF.

In its sample, this clonotype was seen many times. V usage is TRBV6-1 and J usage is TRBJ1-2; 7 nucleotides line up with TRBD1. With 10 bases clipped from V and 4 bases from J, the junction kept 15 bases outside the gene matches. CDR3 length: 15 amino acids. The V gene's germline CDR1 is MNHNS and CDR2 SASEGT. This chain's CDR3 is CATYVRDRLLYGYTF. The DNA of the CDR3 is TGTGCCACCTACGTCCGGGACAGACTTCTCTATGGCTACACCTTC.

The table lists this clonotype with many counts. This sequence joins TRBV5-5 and TRBJ2-1; 10 nucleotides align to TRBD2. This CDR3 spans 15 amino acids. Germline CDR1 SGHKS, CDR2 YYEKEE (reference sequence). The J segment lost 9 bases and the V segment lost 0 bases, leaving 6 bases of the junction unmatched. The CDR3 DNA follows: TGTGCCAGCAGCTTGGAACTAGCGGGATCTGGTGAGCAGTTCTTC. Amino acid sequence: CASSLELAGSGEQFF.

This clonotype has ten or more counts. The chain uses TRBV13 and TRBJ1-3; D might be TRBD1 (5 bases). CDR1 is PRHDT, CDR2 FYEKMQ, per germline (reference sequence). The ends were cut back, 5 bases at V and 4 bases at J, with 24 bases in the middle. The CDR3 extends over 18 amino acids. Here the CDR3 DNA reads TGTGCCAGCAGCGTCGGGCAGGGAGCGCCTGTAAGGGGAAACACCATATATTTT. The encoded protein is CASSVGQGAPVRGNTIYF. Full variable domain (outside the CDR3, taken from reference TRBV13 and TRBJ1-3): AAGVIQSPRHLIKEKRETATLKCYPIPRHDTVYWYQQGPGQDPQFLISFYEKMQSDKGSIPDRFSAQQFSDYHSELNMSSLELGDSALYFCASSVGQGAPVRGNTIYFGEGSWLTVV.

This clonotype was detected many times. V usage is TRBV27 and J usage is TRBJ2-2, with D possibly TRBD1 on 5 matching bases. There are 19 residues in the CDR3. Trimming removed 5 bases at V and 7 bases at J, with 29 bases between. Germline V lookup: CDR1 MNHEY, CDR2 SMNVEV (reference sequence). CDR3 protein: CASSTIRAGFSLSVGELFF. The CDR3 DNA sequence: TGTGCCAGCAGTACTATCCGCGCAGGGTTCTCTTTAAGTGTCGGGGAGCTGTTTTTT.

This clonotype was observed a handful of times. This sequence joins TRBV7-6 and TRBJ2-5; D may be TRBD2 (5 bases). Trimming removed 4 bases at V and 4 bases at J, with 16 bases between. Germline CDR1 is SGHVS and CDR2 is FNYEAQ. The CDR3 is 15 amino acids. The CDR3 sequence is CASSWSRGSGETQYF. The CDR3 DNA sequence: TGTGCCAGCAGCTGGAGTCGGGGAAGTGGAGAGACCCAGTACTTC.

The sample holds many counts of this clonotype. The V call is TRBV20-1, the J call TRBJ2-3; possible D gene TRBD2, 6 bases. CDR1 is DFQATT, CDR2 SNEGSKA, per germline (reference sequence). The V gene lost 2 bases and the J gene lost 4 bases, with 7 bases spanning the gap. This CDR3 spans 12 amino acids. CDR3 sequence (DNA): TGCAGTGCTAGATGGGAGGCAGATACGCAGTATTTT. This translates into CSARWEADTQYF.

The V gene is TRBV4-3, the J gene TRBJ2-3; perhaps TRBD1 as D (6 bases). Germline V gene lookup returns CDR1 LGHNA and CDR2 YSLEER. Trimming stripped 4 bases from V and 5 bases from J, with 22 bases between. The CDR3 is 17 amino acids. CDR3 protein: CASSLSPGPVRGDTQYF. CDR3 coding DNA: TGCGCCAGCAGCCTCTCCCCGGGCCCCGTCAGGGGAGATACGCAGTATTTT.

This clonotype was observed many times. This chain uses TRBV12-3 or TRBV12-4 with TRBJ2-7; TRBD1 matches 8 bases. The CDR3 contains 15 residues. Trimming at V came to 7 bases and at J to 6 bases, leaving 14 bases not matched to a gene. This chain's CDR3 is CASTPMTGDSIEQYF. The CDR3 DNA follows: TGTGCCAGCACCCCTATGACAGGGGACTCCATCGAGCAGTACTTC.

This clonotype occurred many times. This chain links TRBV5-1 with TRBJ1-1; D remains unclear. Germline V lookup: CDR1 SGHRS, CDR2 YFSETQ. Trimming cost V 0 bases and J 5 bases, with 8 bases left between them. The CDR3 runs 13 residues. The CDR3 loop is CASSLDPKTEAFF. CDR3 nucleotides: TGCGCCAGCAGCTTGGACCCAAAGACTGAAGCTTTCTTT.

This clonotype was recorded at least ten times. The gene calls are TRBV27 and TRBJ2-1; D is perhaps TRBD2 (6 bases). The CDR3 has 13 residues. The V gene lost 8 bases and the J gene lost 4 bases, with 12 bases spanning the gap. CDR1 and CDR2 (germline): MNHEY, SMNVEV (reference sequence). The CDR3 loop reads CASGGLVYNEQFF. DNA for the CDR3: TGTGCCAGCGGGGGACTGGTTTACAATGAGCAGTTCTTC.

This clonotype came up many times. This sequence joins TRBV11-2 and TRBJ2-1, with 12 nucleotides matching TRBD2. CDR3 length: 15 amino acids. V trimming: 6 bases; J trimming: 8 bases; junction bases outside the gene matches: 8. In germline, CDR1 is SGHAT, CDR2 FQNNGV. CDR3 nucleotides: TGTGCCAGCAGGGAGACTAGCGGGAGTAGGGATGAGCAGTTCTTC. It translates to CASRETSGSRDEQFF.

This clonotype was counted at least ten times. The chain uses TRBV20-1 and TRBJ2-3; D remains ambiguous. Trimming pared 3 bases from V and 1 base from J, leaving 8 bases between. CDR3 length: 13 amino acids. The germline gives CDR1 DFQATT, CDR2 SNEGSKA (reference sequence). The CDR3 DNA reads as TGCAGTGCTAGGAGCAGCGGCACAGATACGCAGTATTTT. It codes for CSARSSGTDTQYF.

This clonotype showed up many times. This chain uses TRBV6-1 with TRBJ2-5, with D unclear. The CDR3 extends over 11 amino acids. Trimming left V 6 bases short and J 0 bases short, with 2 bases between. Per the germline V gene, CDR1 is MNHNS and CDR2 is SASEGT. The chain's CDR3 is CASRNQETQYF. Written as DNA, the CDR3 is TGTGCCAGCAGAAACCAAGAGACCCAGTACTTC.

This clonotype was recorded many times. The chain couples TRBV6-2 or TRBV6-3 to TRBJ1-5; 9 bases fit TRBD1. Germline CDR1 MNHEY, CDR2 SVGEGT. The CDR3 is made up of 16 amino acids. The V gene end was trimmed by 6 bases and the J gene end by 9 bases; junction bases not matched to a gene: 15. The CDR3 spells CASSSPRQGVMGPQHF. The CDR3 DNA reads TGTGCCAGCAGCTCCCCCAGACAGGGGGTGATGGGGCCCCAGCATTTT.

The sample holds many counts of this clonotype. This chain joins TRBV28 and TRBJ1-1; unclear D gene. V shed 8 bases and J shed 1 base, with 11 bases lying between them. The CDR3 contains 13 residues. From germline, CDR1 is MDHEN and CDR2 SYDVKM. DNA for the CDR3: TGTGCCAGCCTTATGCCGGGGAACACTGAAGCTTTCTTT. It encodes CASLMPGNTEAFF.

For this clonotype: This may arise from a read error, as a much more abundant clone is one base away. This rearrangement joins TRBV7-6 to TRBJ1-6; TRBD1 aligns across 9 bases. Unmatched junction bases numbered 5, after V lost 5 bases and J lost 9 bases. This CDR3 spans 14 amino acids. The germline CDR1 and CDR2 sequences are SGHVS and FNYEAQ. The CDR3 DNA reads as TGTGCCAGCAGCGGGGACAGGGTTTGTTCACCCCTCCACTTT. As protein: CASSGDRVCSPLHF.

V is TRBV7-9 and J is TRBJ2-5; D is undetermined. The CDR3 is 13 amino acids. CDR1 and CDR2 (germline): SEHNR, FQNEAQ (reference sequence). V shed 3 bases and J shed 4 bases, with 9 bases lying between them. The CDR3 sequence is CASSFYPAETQYF. The CDR3, as DNA: TGTGCCAGCAGCTTTTATCCGGCAGAGACCCAGTACTTC.

The J gene is TRBJ2-2, the V gene TRBV10-1; 14 bases line up with TRBD2. V shed 1 base, J shed 4 bases, and the junction held 5 bases outside the gene matches. CDR3 length: 18 amino acids. Germline-derived CDR1 and CDR2 are WNHNN and SYGVQD (reference sequence). CDR3 DNA sequence: TGCGCCAGCAGTGAGTGGGGACTAGCGGGAGCGCCCACCGGGGAGCTGTTTTTT. It is translated as CASSEWGLAGAPTGELFF.

In its sample, this clonotype was seen a few times. One end of the junction does not line up with germline, which may come from a read error. This chain connects TRBV5-1 to TRBJ1-1; weak D call: TRBD1 (5 bases). Germline V gives CDR1 SGHRS, CDR2 YFSETQ. This CDR3 contains 14 residues. The CDR3 here is CASSPRDLNTEAFF. The CDR3 DNA sequence: TGCGCCAGCAGCCCCAGGGATTTGAACACTGAAGCCTTCTTT.

In this sample, this clonotype turned up a few times. V and J are TRBV29-1 and TRBJ1-1; TRBD1 matches at 7 bases. This CDR3 has 13 residues. V lost 7 bases to trimming and J lost 4 bases; unmatched junction nucleotides: 9. Per germline, CDR1 SQVTM and CDR2 ANQGSEA. The CDR3 bases are TGCAGCGCAGACAGGGTGGGAGGCACTGAAGCTTTCTTT. This sequence encodes CSADRVGGTEAFF.

This sequence joins TRBV19 and TRBJ1-2; unclear D gene. The length of the CDR3 is 12 residues. Trimming left V 8 bases short and J 4 bases short, with 11 bases between. Germline values: CDR1 LNHDA, CDR2 SQIVND (reference sequence). The CDR3 is CASGPGSYGYTF. CDR3 nucleotide sequence: TGTGCCAGTGGTCCTGGGTCCTATGGCTACACCTTC. The whole variable domain, remainder taken from reference TRBV19 and TRBJ1-2, is DGGITQSPKYLFRKEGQNVTLSCEQNLNHDAMYWYRQDPGQGLRLIYYSQIVNDFQKGDIAEGYSVSREKKESFPLTVTSAQKNPTAFYLCASGPGSYGYTFGSGTRLTVV.

The sample holds many counts of this clonotype. The chain joins TRBV6-2 or TRBV6-3 to TRBJ2-2, with D unresolved. V lost 5 bases and J 0 bases, leaving 13 bases between the germline ends. Per germline, CDR1 MNHEY and CDR2 SVGEGT. The CDR3 covers 16 residues. The CDR3 here is CASSELGESNTGELFF. In DNA, the CDR3 is TGTGCCAGCAGTGAATTAGGCGAGTCGAACACCGGGGAGCTGTTTTTT.

This chain connects TRBV7-8 to TRBJ2-7; possible D gene TRBD2, 6 bases. This CDR3 is built from 14 residues. V was clipped by 5 bases and J by 6 bases, with 17 bases between them. CDR1 and CDR2 from the germline V gene are SGHVS and FQNEAQ. CDR3 in DNA: TGTGCCAGCAGCCCAGGCGGGGTACGGGGCGAGCAGTACTTC. Translation gives CASSPGGVRGEQYF.

In this sample, this clonotype turned up many times. The rearrangement uses TRBV20-1 and TRBJ1-5, with 8 nucleotides matching TRBD1. CDR1 and CDR2 (germline): DFQATT, SNEGSKA (reference sequence). The CDR3 is 18 amino acids. The junction had 14 bases not matched to a gene; V was cut back by 3 bases and J by 1 base. In DNA form, the CDR3 reads TGCAGTGCTAGCGGACAGGGTAAATTCGGTATGAGCAATCAGCCCCAGCATTTT. Translation gives CSASGQGKFGMSNQPQHF.

This clonotype was seen many times. This chain uses TRBV5-1 with TRBJ2-2; no clear D gene. Trimming removed 0 bases from V and 0 bases from J, with 6 bases in between. This CDR3 comprises 15 residues. The V gene's germline CDR1 is SGHRS and CDR2 YFSETQ. The CDR3 sequence: CASSLDRSNTGELFF. CDR3 bases: TGCGCCAGCAGCTTGGACCGATCGAACACCGGGGAGCTGTTTTTT.

This clonotype was counted many times. This rearrangement joins TRBV29-1 to TRBJ2-1, with D possibly TRBD2 on 8 matching bases. V gave up 3 bases and J gave up 4 bases, with 16 bases separating them. The length of the CDR3 is 15 residues. Germline CDR1 reads SQVTM; CDR2 reads ANQGSEA. CDR3: CSVEPRGDSYNEQFF. In nucleotides, the CDR3 is TGCAGCGTTGAGCCGCGGGGGGACAGTTACAATGAGCAGTTCTTC.

This clonotype was observed a few times. The chain carries TRBV12-3 or TRBV12-4 and TRBJ2-6; D uncertain. V was pared by 6 bases and J by 1 base, with 7 bases between. The CDR3 is 14 amino acids. The CDR3 reads CASSPTSGANVLTF. The CDR3 DNA follows: TGTGCCAGCAGCCCTACTTCTGGGGCCAACGTCCTGACTTTC.

This clonotype was seen many times. The gene calls are TRBV5-1 and TRBJ1-1; weak D call: TRBD1 (5 bases). The CDR3 runs 15 residues. Trimming pared 1 base from V and 3 bases from J, leaving 13 bases between. Germline CDR1 SGHRS, CDR2 YFSETQ. CDR3 bases: TGCGCCAGCAGCTTGCAACCGACAGTTGACACTGAAGCTTTCTTT. Translating it yields CASSLQPTVDTEAFF.